This T cell receptor beta chain was obtained from a study of human T cells and chemical hapten exposure. At the level of the study: TCR yield per sample varied, mainly due to pooled library volumes.

The germline V gene has CDR1 LNHDA and CDR2 SQIVND (reference sequence). V was cut by 1 base and J by 5 bases, with 5 bases left in between. The CDR3 length is 12 residues. Time point: patch test 3, about 24 weeks after DPC sensitization. Documented treatment: therapeutic diphenylcyclopropenone sensitization with weekly scalp DPC. Ahead of applying each patch test, blood was sampled. It was from unfractionated whole blood that total RNA was extracted. TCRdb reanalysed the RACE reads using MiXCR and keeps one entry per CDR3 protein. The sample lists 30,000 or so distinct CDR3 sequences, around 6% occurring once.

The chain couples TRBV19 to TRBJ1-2; D uncertain. The clonotype comes from a young man with alopecia areata. Some clones in this sample may be carry-over from other donors' samples. Specimen: whole blood, collected in connection with sensitization to the hapten diphenylcyclopropenone (DPC). The CDR3 loop is CASSIAAYGYTF. The CDR3 nucleotides are TGTGCCAGTAGTATAGCCGCGTATGGCTACACCTTC.